These T cell receptor beta chains were read from a single sample in a study of cytomegalovirus exposure and HLA in healthy donors. Libraries were prepared by immunoSEQ multiplex PCR; TCRdb keeps only in-frame clonotypes and omits some of them. The data contain roughly 80,000 clones, about 79% of them singletons. The sample consisted of PBMCs. Every receptor here comes from a woman in her thirties or forties in good health and CMV-seronegative. CDR3s include the opening cysteine and the closing phenylalanine or tryptophan. Each record gives: J gene, clone size, D gene, V gene, CDR3 DNA, CDR3 protein. D genes are given only for firm matches. Clone size is shown for a subset of rows, as once, few, many or a class of expanded clone.

TRBJ2-7	NA	TRBD1	TRBV5-1	TGCGCCAGCAGCTTGGACCAGGGGGCGGGGGAGCAGTACTTC	CASSLDQGAGEQYF
TRBJ2-1	few	TRBD2	TRBV9	TGTGCCAGCAGCGCGACTAGCGCCAATGAGCAGTTCTTC	CASSATSANEQFF
TRBJ2-2	NA	TRBD1	TRBV10-3	TGTGCCATCAGTGAGACCACCGGGACAGGGACCTCGGGGGAGCTGTTTTTT	CAISETTGTGTSGELFF
TRBJ1-1	NA	TRBD1	TRBV15	TGTGCCACCAGCAGAGCACAGGGGAAGAACACTGAAGCTTTCTTT	CATSRAQGKNTEAFF
TRBJ2-1	few	NA	TRBV15	TGTGCCACCAGCAGAGGACTTACCGAGGAGCAGTTCTTC	CATSRGLTEEQFF
TRBJ2-7	NA	TRBD1	TRBV14	TGTGCCAGCACTCCTATTAATAGGGACAGGGGGTCGAGTTACGAGCAGTACTTC	CASTPINRDRGSSYEQYF
TRBJ2-3	few	NA	TRBV30	TGTGCCCGAACCGACGGGACTAGCACAGATACGCAGTATTTT	CARTDGTSTDTQYF
TRBJ1-5	NA	NA	TRBV28	TGTGCCAGCACTACCACAGATCAGCCCCAGCATTTT	CASTTTDQPQHF
TRBJ1-6	large	TRBD1	TRBV6-4	TGTGCCAGCAGCACGACAGGGGAGGCGAATTCACCCCTCCACTTT	CASSTTGEANSPLHF
TRBJ1-4	NA	NA	TRBV18	TGTGCCAGCTCACCTAGGGGGAATGAAAAACTGTTTTTT	CASSPRGNEKLFF
TRBJ2-3	NA	NA	TRBV7-2	TGTGCCAGCAGCGAAAGGAGGGGGCAGAGGTTCACAGATACGCAGTATTTT	CASSERRGQRFTDTQYF
TRBJ1-2	NA	NA	TRBV30	TGTGCCTGGACGTCCGGTGCGGTTTCAGGGGATGGCTACACCTTC	CAWTSGAVSGDGYTF
TRBJ1-2	NA	TRBD1	TRBV4-3	TGCGCCAGCAGCCAAGGACAGGGGAGCTATGGCTACACCTTC	CASSQGQGSYGYTF
TRBJ2-3	NA	NA	TRBV7-3	TGTGCCAGCAGCTTAACAGGCAGCGGAGATACGCAGTATTTT	CASSLTGSGDTQYF
TRBJ2-3	NA	NA	TRBV5-1	TGCGCCAGCAGCTTGGGGCTGCTCACAGATACGCAGTATTTT	CASSLGLLTDTQYF
TRBJ1-1	NA	NA	TRBV18	TGTGCCAGCTCCCTACAGGCGAACACTGAAGCTTTCTTT	CASSLQANTEAFF